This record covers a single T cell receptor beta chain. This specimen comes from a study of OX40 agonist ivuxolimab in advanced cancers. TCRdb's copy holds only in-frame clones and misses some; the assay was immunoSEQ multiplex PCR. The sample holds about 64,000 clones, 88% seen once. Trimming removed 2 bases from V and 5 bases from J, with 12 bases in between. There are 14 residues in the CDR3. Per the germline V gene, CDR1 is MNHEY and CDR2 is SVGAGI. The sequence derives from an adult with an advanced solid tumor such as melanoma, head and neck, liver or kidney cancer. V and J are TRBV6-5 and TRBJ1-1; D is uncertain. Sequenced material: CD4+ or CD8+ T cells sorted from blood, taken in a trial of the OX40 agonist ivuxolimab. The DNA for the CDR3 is TGTGCCAGCAGTTACCTCGGGAGGAGGACTGAAGCTTTCTTT. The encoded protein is CASSYLGRRTEAFF.